This record covers a single T cell receptor (beta chain). This specimen comes from a study of blood T cell repertoires in COVID-19. Across the whole study: Collection of acute and convalescent COVID-19 samples took place in the United States, Italy and Spain. Sources were T cells, B-cell-depleted T cells, or PBMCs; the material itself was cDNA or gDNA.

Study processing details: Nucleated cell number was recorded as an estimate derived from reference gene primer amplification. Method: immunoSEQ multiplex PCR; TCRdb's copy keeps in-frame clones and lacks some. The D gene and trimming were derived from the DNA, and the V and J assignments and clone size from that table. The profile shows about 87,000 clones, roughly nine tenths of them singletons. Germline assignment: CDR1 SEHNR and CDR2 FQNEAQ (reference sequence). CDR3 size: 13 residues. Trimming took off 3 bases at V and 5 bases at J, with 10 bases between the two ends. Sequencing was carried out using peripheral blood. The V and J genes are TRBV7-9 and TRBJ2-5; perhaps TRBD2 as D (5 bases). The TCR sequence derives from a woman aged 80 or over with active COVID-19. The CDR3 reads CASSLGVGETQYF. The CDR3 coding sequence is TGTGCCAGCAGCTTGGGAGTTGGGGAGACCCAGTACTTC.